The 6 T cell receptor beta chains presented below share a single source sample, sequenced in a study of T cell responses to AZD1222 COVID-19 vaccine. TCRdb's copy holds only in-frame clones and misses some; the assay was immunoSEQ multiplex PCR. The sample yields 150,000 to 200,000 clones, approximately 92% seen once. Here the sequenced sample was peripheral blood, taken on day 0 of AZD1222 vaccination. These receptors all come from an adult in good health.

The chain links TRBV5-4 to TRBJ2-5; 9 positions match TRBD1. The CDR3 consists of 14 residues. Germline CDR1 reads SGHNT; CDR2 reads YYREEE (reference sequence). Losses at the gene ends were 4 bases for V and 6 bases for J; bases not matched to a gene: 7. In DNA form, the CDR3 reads TGTGCCAGCAGCCCAAGGACAGGGGCAAAGACCCAGTACTTC. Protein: CASSPRTGAKTQYF.

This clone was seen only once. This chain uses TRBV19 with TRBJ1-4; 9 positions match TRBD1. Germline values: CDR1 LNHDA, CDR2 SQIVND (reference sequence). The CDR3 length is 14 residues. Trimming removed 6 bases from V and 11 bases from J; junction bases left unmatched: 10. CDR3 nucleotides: TGTGCCAGTAGCCCTCGACAGGGGGGAGGGAAACTGTTTTTT. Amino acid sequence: CASSPRQGGGKLFF.

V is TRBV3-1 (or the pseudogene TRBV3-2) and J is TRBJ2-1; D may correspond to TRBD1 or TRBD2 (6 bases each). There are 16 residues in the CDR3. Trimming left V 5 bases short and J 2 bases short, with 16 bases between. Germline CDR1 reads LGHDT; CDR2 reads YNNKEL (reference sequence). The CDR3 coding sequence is TGTGCCAGCAGCTTTGGAGGGGGGCTTACCTACAATGAGCAGTTCTTC. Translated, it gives CASSFGGGLTYNEQFF.

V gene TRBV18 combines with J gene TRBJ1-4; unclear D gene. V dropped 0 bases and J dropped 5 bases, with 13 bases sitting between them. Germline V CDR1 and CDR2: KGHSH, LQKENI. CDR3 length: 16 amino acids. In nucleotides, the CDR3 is TGTGCCAGCTCACCACCCGGCAGTGCTATAAATGAAAAACTGTTTTTT. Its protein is CASSPPGSAINEKLFF. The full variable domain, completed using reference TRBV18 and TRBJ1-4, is NAGVMQNPRHLVRRRGQEARLRCSPMKGHSHVYWYRQLPEEGLKFMVYLQKENIIDESGMPKERFSAEFPKEGPSILRIQQVVRGDSAAYFCASSPPGSAINEKLFFGSGTQLSVL.

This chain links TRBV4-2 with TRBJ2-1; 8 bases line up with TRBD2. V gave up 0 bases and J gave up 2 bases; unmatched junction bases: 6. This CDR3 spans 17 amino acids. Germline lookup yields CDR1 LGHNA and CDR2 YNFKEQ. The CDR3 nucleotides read TGTGCCAGCAGCCAAGAAGGTCGGGGGGGGACCTACAATGAGCAGTTCTTC. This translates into CASSQEGRGGTYNEQFF.

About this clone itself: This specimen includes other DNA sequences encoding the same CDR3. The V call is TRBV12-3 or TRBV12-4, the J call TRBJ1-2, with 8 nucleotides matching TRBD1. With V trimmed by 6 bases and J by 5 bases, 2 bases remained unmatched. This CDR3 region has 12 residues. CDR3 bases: TGTGCCAGCAGACAGGGGGATTATGGCTACACCTTC. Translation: CASRQGDYGYTF.